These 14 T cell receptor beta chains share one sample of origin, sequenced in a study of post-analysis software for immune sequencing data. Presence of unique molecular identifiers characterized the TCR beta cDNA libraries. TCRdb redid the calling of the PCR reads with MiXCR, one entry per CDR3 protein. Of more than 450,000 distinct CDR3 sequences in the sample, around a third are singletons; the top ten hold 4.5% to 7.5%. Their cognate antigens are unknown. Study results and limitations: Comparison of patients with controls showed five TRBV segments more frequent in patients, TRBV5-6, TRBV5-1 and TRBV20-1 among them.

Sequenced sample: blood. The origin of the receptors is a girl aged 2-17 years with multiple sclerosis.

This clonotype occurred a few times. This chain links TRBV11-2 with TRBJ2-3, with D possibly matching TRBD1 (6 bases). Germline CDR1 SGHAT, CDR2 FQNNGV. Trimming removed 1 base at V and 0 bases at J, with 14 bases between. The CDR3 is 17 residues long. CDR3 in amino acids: CASSLATGKGSTDTQYF. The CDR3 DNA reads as TGTGCCAGCAGCTTAGCTACAGGGAAAGGAAGCACAGATACGCAGTATTTT.

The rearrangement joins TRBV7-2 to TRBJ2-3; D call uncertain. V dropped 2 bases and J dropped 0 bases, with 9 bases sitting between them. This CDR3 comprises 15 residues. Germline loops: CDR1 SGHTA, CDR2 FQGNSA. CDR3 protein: CASSLSGQSTDTQYF. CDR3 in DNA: TGTGCCAGCAGCTTAAGTGGGCAGAGCACAGATACGCAGTATTTT. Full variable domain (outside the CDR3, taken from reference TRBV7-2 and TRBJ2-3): GAGVSQSPSNKVTEKGKDVELRCDPISGHTALYWYRQSLGQGLEFLIYFQGNSAPDKSGLPSDRFSAERTGGSVSTLTIQRTQQEDSAVYLCASSLSGQSTDTQYFGPGTRLTVL.

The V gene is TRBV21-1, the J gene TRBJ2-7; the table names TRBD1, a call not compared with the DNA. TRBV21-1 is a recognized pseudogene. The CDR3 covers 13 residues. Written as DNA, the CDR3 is TGTGCCAGCAGCCTTCGAGGGGATGACGAGCAGTACTTC. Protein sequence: CASSLRGDDEQYF.

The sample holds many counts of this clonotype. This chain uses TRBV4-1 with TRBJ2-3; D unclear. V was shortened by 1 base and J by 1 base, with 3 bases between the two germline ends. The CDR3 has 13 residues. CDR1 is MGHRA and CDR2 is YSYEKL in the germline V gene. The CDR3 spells CASSQVGTDTQYF. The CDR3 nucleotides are TGCGCCAGCAGCCAAGTGGGCACAGATACGCAGTATTTT.

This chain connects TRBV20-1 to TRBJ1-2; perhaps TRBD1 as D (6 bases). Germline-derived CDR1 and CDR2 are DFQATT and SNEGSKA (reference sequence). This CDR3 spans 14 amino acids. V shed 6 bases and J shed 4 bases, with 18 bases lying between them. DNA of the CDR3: TGCAGTGCGCGCCCAGGGGAGCGATTCTATGGCTACACCTTC. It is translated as CSARPGERFYGYTF.

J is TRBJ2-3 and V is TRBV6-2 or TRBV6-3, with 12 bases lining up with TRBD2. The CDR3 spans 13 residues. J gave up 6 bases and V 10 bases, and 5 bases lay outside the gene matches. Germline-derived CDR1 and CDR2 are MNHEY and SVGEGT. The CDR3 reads CATTSGGKDTQYF. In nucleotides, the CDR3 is TGTGCCACAACTAGCGGGGGGAAGGATACGCAGTATTTT.

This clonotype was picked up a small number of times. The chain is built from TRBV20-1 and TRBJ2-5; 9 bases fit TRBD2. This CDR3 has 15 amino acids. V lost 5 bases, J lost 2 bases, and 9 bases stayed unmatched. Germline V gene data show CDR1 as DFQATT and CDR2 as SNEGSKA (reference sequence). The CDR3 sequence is CSAHLGLAGQETQYF. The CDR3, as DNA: TGCAGTGCTCACCTGGGACTAGCAGGGCAAGAGACCCAGTACTTC.

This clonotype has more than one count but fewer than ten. Here the CDR3 DNA reads TGCAGCGTCACGACGGTGGGGCGCAGCCATGAGCAGTACTTC. Translating gives CSVTTVGRSHEQYF. The V gene is TRBV29-1, the J gene TRBJ2-7, with TRBD1 as a possible D gene (5 bases). The V end was cut by 6 bases, the J end by 7 bases, with 22 bases between. The CDR3 is 14 amino acids. Germline values: CDR1 SQVTM, CDR2 ANQGSEA.

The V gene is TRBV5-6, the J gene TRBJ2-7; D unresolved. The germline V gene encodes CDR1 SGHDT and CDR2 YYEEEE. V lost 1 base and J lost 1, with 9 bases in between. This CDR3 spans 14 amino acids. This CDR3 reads CASSLTLTSYEQYF. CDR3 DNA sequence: TGTGCCAGCAGCTTGACATTAACGTCCTACGAGCAGTACTTC.

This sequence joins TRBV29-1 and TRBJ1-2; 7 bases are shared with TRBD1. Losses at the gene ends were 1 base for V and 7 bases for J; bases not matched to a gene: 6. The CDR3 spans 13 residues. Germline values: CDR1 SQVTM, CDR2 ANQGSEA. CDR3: CSVEVEGASGYTF. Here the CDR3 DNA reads TGCAGCGTTGAAGTTGAGGGGGCTAGTGGCTACACCTTC.

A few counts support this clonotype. CDR3 DNA: TGTGCCAGCAGTTATATAGGACAGGGCACCGAGCAGTACTTC. Amino acids: CASSYIGQGTEQYF. V and J are TRBV7-8 and TRBJ2-7, with 8 bases matching TRBD1. Per germline, CDR1 SGHVS and CDR2 FQNEAQ. V shed 6 bases, J shed 6 bases, and the junction held 10 bases outside the gene matches. There are 14 residues in the CDR3.

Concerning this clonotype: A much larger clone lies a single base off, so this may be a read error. CDR3 nucleotides: TGTGCCAGCACCTTAATAGGGGGGTCCTACAATGAGCAGTTCTTC. Encoded protein: CASTLIGGSYNEQFF. The chain has TRBV7-2 and TRBJ2-1; tentatively, D is TRBD1 or TRBD2 (6 bases each). This CDR3 is 15 amino acids long. Germline CDR1 reads SGHTA; CDR2 reads FQGNSA.

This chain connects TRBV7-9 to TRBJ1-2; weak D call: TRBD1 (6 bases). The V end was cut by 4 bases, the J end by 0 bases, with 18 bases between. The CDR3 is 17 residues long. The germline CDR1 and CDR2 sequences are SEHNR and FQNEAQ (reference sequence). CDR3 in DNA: TGTGCCAGCAGCTCGGGACACGGAATAAAATCTAACTATGGCTACACCTTC. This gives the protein CASSSGHGIKSNYGYTF.

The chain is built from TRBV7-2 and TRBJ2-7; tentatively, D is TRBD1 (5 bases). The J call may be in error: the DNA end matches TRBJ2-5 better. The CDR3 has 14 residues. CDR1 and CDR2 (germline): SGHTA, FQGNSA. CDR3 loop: CASSDRRGTQTQYF. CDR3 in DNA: TGTGCCAGCAGCGACCGTAGGGGCACACAGACCCAGTACTTC.